This T cell receptor beta chain was sequenced during a study of blood T cell repertoires in COVID-19. Here immunoSEQ multiplex PCR was the method, and the copy in TCRdb shows in-frame clones only, minus some. This table holds 96,000 or so clones, 85% to 95% found once. This clone was observed a few times. CDR1 is MNHEY and CDR2 is SMNVEV in the germline V gene (reference sequence). The CDR3 length is 16 residues. With V trimmed by 3 bases and J by 5 bases, 8 bases remained unmatched. This sequence joins TRBV27 and TRBJ2-7, with TRBD2 identical over 12 bases. Input material: peripheral blood. The origin of this receptor is a man in his 60s with acute or convalescent COVID-19. As DNA, the CDR3 is TGTGCCAGCAGTTTTTCTAGCGGGAGGGTAAAGGACGAGCAGTACTTC. This codes for CASSFSSGRVKDEQYF.